Listed below are T cell receptor beta chains from one sample, sequenced in a study of spatial heterogeneity in lung cancer. TCRdb redid the calling of the 5' RACE reads with MiXCR, one entry per CDR3 protein. The sample holds about 4,200 distinct CDR3 sequences, approximately 5.7% seen once. The sequences come from lung tumor tissue, collected at surgery. Every receptor here comes from a male donor with early-stage non-small cell lung cancer. The CDR3 runs from the conserved cysteine through the conserved F or W. A D gene is named only where the DNA matches it firmly. Rows may omit the clone size; those that give it use once, few, many or a size class.

CASGLDWREQFF TGTGCTAGTGGTTTGGATTGGAGGGAGCAGTTCTTC TRBJ2-1 medium-sized TRBV12-5 .
CASSTIGRGDTEAFF TGTGCCAGCAGCACGATAGGACGGGGGGACACTGAAGCTTTCTTT TRBJ1-1 few TRBV6-5 .
CASSLLPGAGNTIYF TGTGCCAGCAGTCTCCTCCCGGGGGCTGGAAACACCATATATTTT TRBJ1-3 medium-sized TRBV27 .
CASSDSVRAEQYF TGTGCCAGCAGTGACTCGGTGCGGGCCGAGCAGTACTTC TRBJ2-7 medium-sized TRBV2 .
CSVPAPVGNEQFF TGCAGCGTTCCCGCCCCCGTGGGGAATGAGCAGTTCTTC TRBJ2-1 medium-sized TRBV29-1 .
CASSFSGGAANEQFF TGTGCCAGCAGCTTTAGCGGGGGGGCCGCAAATGAGCAGTTCTTC TRBJ2-1 medium-sized TRBV7-8 TRBD2
CSVGGGDSQRGTQYF TGCAGCGTGGGGGGAGGGGACAGCCAACGTGGGACCCAGTACTTC TRBJ2-5 . TRBV29-1 .
CASSYVEAGSEQFF TGTGCCAGCAGTTATGTAGAAGCGGGGAGTGAGCAGTTCTTC TRBJ2-1 medium-sized TRBV6-6 TRBD2
CASRGGLPTDTQYF TGTGCCAGCCGCGGGGGGCTCCCCACAGATACGCAGTATTTT TRBJ2-3 medium-sized TRBV6-5 TRBD2
CSVAGLPLLNEQFF TGCAGCGTTGCCGGACTCCCTCTACTCAATGAGCAGTTCTTC TRBJ2-1 few TRBV29-1 .
CASSLGIPGSQPQHF TGCGCCAGCAGCCTGGGGATTCCAGGGAGTCAGCCCCAGCATTTT TRBJ1-5 many TRBV5-1 .
CAWSLEHEKLFF TGTGCCTGGAGTCTCGAACATGAAAAACTGTTTTTT TRBJ1-4 medium-sized TRBV30 .
CASIKPQGHTYEQYF TGTGCCAGCATCAAACCCCAGGGTCATACCTACGAGCAGTACTTC TRBJ2-7 many TRBV28 .
CASSLGQLGASTDTQYF TGTGCCAGCAGCTTGGGACAACTGGGGGCTAGCACAGATACGCAGTATTTT TRBJ2-3 medium-sized TRBV11-2 .
CASSFYRAQGAQYF TGTGCCAGCAGTTTCTACAGGGCCCAAGGAGCGCAGTATTTT TRBJ2-3 medium-sized TRBV27 .
CASNRGRSSYNEQFF TGTGCCAGCAACCGTGGCAGGAGCTCCTACAATGAGCAGTTCTTC TRBJ2-1 many TRBV5-8 .
CASSPYGVRSTDTQYF TGTGCCAGCAGCCCTTATGGGGTTAGGAGCACAGATACGCAGTATTTT TRBJ2-3 medium-sized TRBV11-2 .
CASSRAGHEQYF TGTGCCAGCAGCCGCGCGGGCCACGAGCAGTACTTC TRBJ2-7 . TRBV7-2 .
CASSPDRGTEAFF TGTGCCAGCTCACCAGACCGGGGCACTGAAGCTTTCTTT TRBJ1-1 medium-sized TRBV18 .
CASSPGVTANYGYTF TGTGCCAGTAGTCCGGGAGTGACGGCGAACTATGGCTACACCTTC TRBJ1-2 medium-sized TRBV19 .
CSASGTSVNANTGELFF TGCAGTGCTAGTGGGACTAGCGTAAACGCGAACACCGGGGAGCTGTTTTTT TRBJ2-2 medium-sized TRBV20-1 TRBD2
CASSGDGMYNEQFF TGTGCCAGCAGTGGTGACGGGATGTACAATGAGCAGTTCTTC TRBJ2-1 medium-sized TRBV2 .
CASSRGLQETQYF TGTGCCAGTAGTAGGGGTCTCCAAGAGACCCAGTACTTC TRBJ2-5 medium-sized TRBV19 .
CASSYGGGSTDTQYF TGTGCCAGCAGTTACGGTGGCGGAAGCACAGATACGCAGTATTTT TRBJ2-3 many TRBV6-5 .
CASSLGLSSYNEQFF TGTGCCAGCAGCTTAGGTCTTAGCTCCTACAATGAGCAGTTCTTC TRBJ2-1 medium-sized TRBV7-6 .
CASSPGTGGITEAFF TGTGCCAGCAGCCCCGGGACAGGGGGGATCACTGAAGCTTTCTTT TRBJ1-1 medium-sized TRBV12-3/TRBV12-4 TRBD1
CASSTRGTSNYGYTF TGTGCCAGTAGTACTAGAGGGACAAGCAACTATGGCTACACCTTC TRBJ1-2 medium-sized TRBV19 .
CSALGHSRYGYTF TGCAGTGCACTCGGACATTCTCGGTATGGCTACACCTTC TRBJ1-2 . TRBV20-1 .
CSARDRAGNSGANVLTF TGCAGTGCTAGAGATCGGGCGGGTAACTCTGGGGCCAACGTCCTGACTTTC TRBJ2-6 many TRBV20-1 .
CASSRDASYEQYF TGTGCCAGCAGCCGGGATGCCTCCTACGAGCAGTACTTC TRBJ2-7 medium-sized TRBV6-5 .
CASTPQANSGANVLTF TGTGCCAGCACCCCGCAGGCGAACTCTGGGGCCAACGTCCTGACTTTC TRBJ2-6 . TRBV7-2 .
CASSQGLAGALNIQYF TGCGCCAGCAGCCAAGGACTAGCGGGGGCCTTAAACATTCAGTACTTC TRBJ2-4 many TRBV4-3 TRBD2
CASSPRADDSGANVLTF TGTGCCAGCTCACCTAGAGCGGATGACTCTGGGGCCAACGTCCTGACTTTC TRBJ2-6 . TRBV18 .
CASSSDRVDGYTF TGTGCCAGCAGTTCGGACAGGGTTGATGGCTACACCTTC TRBJ1-2 many TRBV28 TRBD1
CASSLAGPSNQPQHF TGTGCCAGCAGCTTAGCGGGACCAAGCAATCAGCCCCAGCATTTT TRBJ1-5 medium-sized TRBV7-9 .
CASSAKGGNTGELFF TGTGCCAGTAGTGCGAAAGGGGGGAACACCGGGGAGCTGTTTTTT TRBJ2-2 . TRBV19 .
CATRPRTGERSGANVLTF TGTGCCACCCGGCCTCGGACAGGGGAGCGGTCTGGGGCCAACGTCCTGACTTTC TRBJ2-6 medium-sized TRBV6-5 TRBD1
CASLAGDGDTQYF TGTGCCAGCTTAGCGGGTGACGGAGATACGCAGTATTTT TRBJ2-3 many TRBV7-9 TRBD2
CASSPSGGGVSYEQYF TGCGCCAGCAGCCCCTCAGGGGGAGGCGTCTCCTACGAGCAGTACTTC TRBJ2-7 medium-sized TRBV5-1 .
CASSLWGNSYEQYF TGTGCCAGCAGCTTATGGGGGAACTCCTACGAGCAGTACTTC TRBJ2-7 hyperexpanded TRBV7-2 .
CASSLSGADIQYF TGTGCCAGCAGTTTATCGGGGGCTGACATTCAGTACTTC TRBJ2-4 many TRBV12-3/TRBV12-4 .